Described below is a single T cell receptor beta chain sequence and its context. What it binds is not known. This entry comes from a study of tumor-infiltrating lymphocytes in primary liver carcinoma. Looking at the study overall: The number of productive TCRbeta reads per sample ranged from roughly 3.5 to 7.13 million and was similar across tissue types. Findings of the study overall: Reduced overlap was seen in tumor-adjacent and tumor-blood pairs versus tumor region pairs. Compared with blood, tumor repertoires held significantly more in their top 250 clones.

Deletions cut 5 bases from V and 9 bases from J, with 16 bases between. The CDR3 runs to 13 residues. Per the germline V gene, CDR1 is SNHLY and CDR2 is FYNNEI. cDNA specific to TCR beta was made from 450 to 500 ng of total RNA, with a constant-region primer employed for priming. Three nested multiplex PCR rounds of slightly modified ARM-PCR generated TCR beta libraries. TRBV1-TRBV30 forward primers and a C-beta reverse primer were used in the first two PCR rounds, which each ran for about 10 cycles. Each CDR3 protein gets one entry after TCRdb re-called the multiplex PCR reads with MiXCR. The sample records 300,000 to 350,000 distinct CDR3 sequences, 65% being singletons. Unsorted whole blood yielded the blood RNA, and germline DNA was also extracted. Researchers reported drawing approximately 3.6 milliliters of peripheral blood before surgery.

Sequencing used peripheral blood. This TCR was recovered from a man aged 35-49 years with primary liver carcinoma and hepatitis B virus infection. The rearrangement joins TRBV2 to TRBJ2-5, with D perhaps TRBD2 (6 bases). CDR3 nucleotides: TGTGCCAGCAGTAGGGACCAGAGGGAGGCCCAGTACTTC. Protein: CASSRDQREAQYF.